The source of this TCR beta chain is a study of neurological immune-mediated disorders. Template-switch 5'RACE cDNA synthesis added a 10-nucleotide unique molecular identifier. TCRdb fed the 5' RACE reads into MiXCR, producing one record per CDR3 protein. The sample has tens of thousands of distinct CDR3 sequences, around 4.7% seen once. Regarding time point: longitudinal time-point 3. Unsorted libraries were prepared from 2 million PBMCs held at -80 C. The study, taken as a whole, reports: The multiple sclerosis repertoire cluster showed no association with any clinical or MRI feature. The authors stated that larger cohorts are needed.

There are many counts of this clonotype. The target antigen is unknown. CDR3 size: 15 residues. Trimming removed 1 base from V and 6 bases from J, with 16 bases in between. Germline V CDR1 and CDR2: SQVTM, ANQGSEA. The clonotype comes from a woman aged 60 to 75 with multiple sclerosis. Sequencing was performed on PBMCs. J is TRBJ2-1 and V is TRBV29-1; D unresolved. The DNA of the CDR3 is TGCAGCGTTGAAGGTTGGGCGGCCACCCCCAATGAGCAGTTCTTC. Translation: CSVEGWAATPNEQFF.